This TCR beta chain originates from a study of blood T cell repertoires in COVID-19. Overall study context: There were acute and convalescent COVID-19 samples, and they came from the United States, Italy and Spain. T cells, B-cell-depleted T cells, or PBMCs supplied cDNA or gDNA.

CDR1 is MNHEY and CDR2 is SVGEGT in the germline V gene. The V segment lost 5 bases and the J segment 3 bases; nucleotides outside the gene matches: 6. The CDR3 runs to 14 residues. Original analysis: Reference gene primer amplification gave nucleated cell count estimates. Profiling relied on immunoSEQ multiplex PCR, and the TCRdb table lists in-frame clones only, not all of them. From that table come the V and J calls and clone size; the DNA was used to work out D and trimming. The sample lists 250,000 to 300,000 clones, 70% to 90% occurring once. The sequence derives from a man aged 45-65 years with active or convalescent COVID-19. The sequenced sample was peripheral blood. The chain carries TRBV6-2 or TRBV6-3 and TRBJ1-2; the match to TRBD1 covers 7 bases. CDR3 bases: TGTGCCAGCAGTCGTAAGACAGGGTACTATGGCTACACCTTC. Its translation: CASSRKTGYYGYTF.